The 31 T cell receptor beta chains presented below share a single source sample, sequenced in a study of blood T cell repertoires in COVID-19. Here immunoSEQ multiplex PCR was the method, and the copy in TCRdb shows in-frame clones only, minus some. The table has 200,000 to 300,000 clones, approximately 83% seen once. Sequenced input: peripheral blood. Receptors were obtained from a woman of 80 years or more with acute or convalescent COVID-19.

The chain employs TRBV10-3 and TRBJ1-2; TRBD1 matches at 7 bases. Germline V gene data show CDR1 as ENHRY and CDR2 as SYGVKD. Trimming at V came to 10 bases and at J to 4 bases, leaving 15 bases not matched to a gene. This CDR3 contains 15 residues. As DNA, the CDR3 is TGTGCCACCGTTCGCACAGGGGTACGGGGCTATGGCTACACCTTC. Protein sequence: CATVRTGVRGYGYTF.

The V gene is TRBV4-2, the J gene TRBJ1-5, with a tentative D call TRBD1 (6 bases). The length of the CDR3 is 13 residues. The germline V and J ends were trimmed by 11 bases and 3 bases, with 14 bases remaining between them. Germline assignment: CDR1 LGHNA and CDR2 YNFKEQ. CDR3 DNA sequence: TGTGCCCGAGGCGACAGGTTCAATCAGCCCCAGCATTTT. Translated, it gives CARGDRFNQPQHF.

CDR3 DNA: TGTGCCAGCAGCTTAGGCGCCGGGGTGACCTACGAGCAGTACTTC. Protein: CASSLGAGVTYEQYF. The rearrangement uses TRBV7-2 and TRBJ2-7; D possibly corresponds to TRBD2 (5 bases). The CDR3 spans 15 residues. Trimming took off 1 base at V and 2 bases at J, with 12 bases between the two ends. The germline CDR1 and CDR2 sequences are SGHTA and FQGNSA. Supplemented by reference TRBV7-2 and TRBJ2-7, the full variable domain reads GAGVSQSPSNKVTEKGKDVELRCDPISGHTALYWYRQSLGQGLEFLIYFQGNSAPDKSGLPSDRFSAERTGGSVSTLTIQRTQQEDSAVYLCASSLGAGVTYEQYFGPGTRLTVT.

The chain employs TRBV18 and TRBJ2-4, with 7 bases fitting TRBD1. V dropped 2 bases and J dropped 14; count of bases not matched to a gene: 9. Germline CDR1 reads KGHSH; CDR2 reads LQKENI. The CDR3 extends over 13 amino acids. The CDR3 nucleotides are TGTGCCAGCTCACCAAACCGGGACAGTGGAGAGTACTTC. Amino acids: CASSPNRDSGEYF.

This clone was detected only a few times. The CDR3 nucleotides are TGTGCCACCAGTGCGGGGACAGGGGGCAGGAATTCACCCCTCCACTTT. Translating it yields CATSAGTGGRNSPLHF. The chain uses TRBV24-1 and TRBJ1-6, with 12 bases matching TRBD1. CDR3 length equals 16 residues. Germline values: CDR1 KGHDR, CDR2 SFDVKD. V dropped 5 bases and J dropped 7; count of bases not matched to a gene: 5.

The count of this clone is one. The rearrangement uses TRBV6-5 and TRBJ1-1; TRBD1 agrees at 7 bases. The V gene's germline CDR1 is MNHEY and CDR2 SVGAGI. This CDR3 is 14 amino acids long. V shed 7 bases, J shed 2 bases, and the junction held 7 bases outside the gene matches. The DNA of the CDR3 is TGTGCCAGCAACAGACAGGGCGTAAACACTGAAGCTTTCTTT. Its translation: CASNRQGVNTEAFF.

This clone was counted a few times. The chain links TRBV12-5 to TRBJ1-5; 8 nucleotides match TRBD1. V was pared by 1 base and J by 4 bases, with 6 bases of the junction left unmatched. CDR3 length equals 16 residues. Germline V gives CDR1 LGHNT, CDR2 FRNRAP. The CDR3 here is CASGLGQGRRNQPQHF. For the CDR3, the DNA is TGTGCTAGTGGTTTGGGACAGGGGAGAAGGAATCAGCCCCAGCATTTT. The complete variable domain, with remaining parts taken from reference TRBV12-5 and TRBJ1-5, reads DARVTQTPRHKVTEMGQEVTMRCQPILGHNTVFWYRQTMMQGLELLAYFRNRAPLDDSGMPKDRFSAEMPDATLATLKIQPSEPRDSAVYFCASGLGQGRRNQPQHFGDGTRLSIL.

CDR3 protein: CASSPRTVRNTEAFF. In DNA form, the CDR3 reads TGTGCCAGCTCACCAAGGACAGTCAGGAACACTGAAGCTTTCTTT. The rearrangement links TRBV18 to TRBJ1-1, with D perhaps matching TRBD1 (6 bases). CDR3 length: 15 residues. Germline V gene lookup returns CDR1 KGHSH and CDR2 LQKENI. Trimming removed 2 bases from V and 1 base from J, with 11 bases in between.

This chain connects TRBV11-3 to TRBJ2-1; 12 bases match TRBD2. The CDR3 is made up of 16 amino acids. CDR1 is SGHNT, CDR2 YENEEA, per germline. J was trimmed by 7 bases and V by 1 base; bases with no gene match: 5. The CDR3 bases are TGTGCCAGCAGCTTAGGACTAGCGGGGGACAGGAATGAGCAGTTCTTC. Translating it yields CASSLGLAGDRNEQFF.

V is TRBV5-1 and J is TRBJ2-6; 7 nucleotides line up with TRBD1. V lost 0 bases and J lost 3; bases outside the gene matches: 3. Germline V gives CDR1 SGHRS, CDR2 YFSETQ. The CDR3 length is 16 residues. CDR3 sequence reads: CASSLETGSGANVLTF. In DNA form, the CDR3 reads TGCGCCAGCAGCTTGGAGACAGGGAGTGGGGCCAACGTCCTGACTTTC.

The rearrangement joins TRBV7-9 to TRBJ1-3; D may be TRBD1 (6 bases). The CDR3 length is 16 residues. CDR1 and CDR2 from the germline V gene are SEHNR and FQNEAQ (reference sequence). Trimming cost V 5 bases and J 4 bases, with 18 bases left between them. Here the CDR3 DNA reads TGTGCCAGCAGCCCGGCCGGTGTGGGGGCGGGAAACACCATATATTTT. This translates into CASSPAGVGAGNTIYF.

CDR3 sequence: CASSLEIDSLGNTIYF. DNA of the CDR3: TGTGCCAGCAGCTTAGAGATAGACAGCCTTGGAAACACCATATATTTT. The chain uses TRBV11-2 and TRBJ1-3, with D possibly matching TRBD1 (5 bases). This CDR3 is 16 amino acids long. Deletions cut 0 bases from V and 3 bases from J, with 12 bases between. Germline V gene lookup returns CDR1 SGHAT and CDR2 FQNNGV.

The chain employs TRBV30 and TRBJ1-2; D is unresolved. V shed 0 bases and J shed 3 bases, with 5 bases lying between them. This CDR3 is built from 12 residues. Germline values: CDR1 GTSNPN, CDR2 SVGIG (reference sequence). CDR3 bases: TGTGCCTGGAGTGTGTTAGACTATGGCTACACCTTC. Amino acid sequence: CAWSVLDYGYTF. The whole variable domain, filled in from reference TRBV30 and TRBJ1-2, reads SQTIHQWPATLVQPVGSPLSLECTVEGTSNPNLYWYRQAAGRGLQLLFYSVGIGQISSEVPQNLSASRPQDRQFILSSKKLLLSDSGFYLCAWSVLDYGYTFGSGTRLTVV.

This clone has a handful of counts. The genes are TRBV9 and TRBJ2-7; D remains ambiguous. The CDR3 extends over 14 amino acids. Trimming took off 0 bases at V and 1 base at J, with 8 bases between the two ends. Per germline, CDR1 SGDLS and CDR2 YYNGEE. CDR3 region: CASSVAPVSYEQYF. The CDR3 nucleotides read TGTGCCAGCAGCGTAGCTCCCGTATCCTACGAGCAGTACTTC.

In its sample, this clone was seen once. This sequence joins TRBV6-5 and TRBJ1-1, with 9 bases aligning to TRBD1. There are 16 residues in the CDR3. In germline, CDR1 is MNHEY, CDR2 SVGAGI. Germline trimming cut 4 bases from V and 1 base from J; bases unmatched to any gene: 7. CDR3 sequence reads: CASSLGQGIGNTEAFF. The CDR3 nucleotides read TGTGCCAGCAGTTTAGGACAGGGGATAGGGAACACTGAAGCTTTCTTT.

The chain is built from TRBV2 and TRBJ1-1, with a possible D match to TRBD1 (6 bases). From germline, CDR1 is SNHLY and CDR2 FYNNEI. With 4 bases removed from V and 10 bases from J, the gap between germline ends came to 13 bases. The CDR3 totals 12 residues. For the CDR3, the DNA is TGTGCCAGCAGTGTACAGGGCCAGGGAGCTTTCTTT. Its protein product is CASSVQGQGAFF.

The J gene is TRBJ1-2, the V gene TRBV9; maybe TRBD1 (6 bases). Trimming stripped 3 bases from V and 3 bases from J, with 9 bases between. This CDR3 contains 13 residues. Germline values: CDR1 SGDLS, CDR2 YYNGEE. CDR3 residues: CASSADSYYGYTF. CDR3 bases: TGTGCCAGCAGCGCGGACAGCTACTATGGCTACACCTTC.

CDR3 nucleotides: TGTGCCAGCAGCTTAACGCCAGGGACCTACAATGAGCAGTTCTTC. Amino acids: CASSLTPGTYNEQFF. This chain links TRBV7-3 with TRBJ2-1; TRBD1 might be the D (5 bases). The germline V gene has CDR1 SGHTA and CDR2 FQGTGA. The length of the CDR3 is 15 residues. Trimming removed 0 bases from V and 2 bases from J, with 8 bases in between.

V usage is TRBV28 and J usage is TRBJ1-3; no clear D. V was cut by 3 bases and J by 2 bases, with 11 bases left in between. This CDR3 is 15 amino acids long. Looked up from germline, CDR1 is MDHEN and CDR2 is SYDVKM. The CDR3 is CASSFRGPAGNTIYF. The CDR3 DNA reads as TGTGCCAGCAGTTTTAGAGGGCCTGCTGGAAACACCATATATTTT. The complete variable domain, with remaining parts taken from reference TRBV28 and TRBJ1-3, reads DVKVTQSSRYLVKRTGEKVFLECVQDMDHENMFWYRQDPGLGLRLIYFSYDVKMKEKGDIPEGYSVSREKKERFSLILESASTNQTSMYLCASSFRGPAGNTIYFGEGSWLTVV.

The V and J genes are TRBV5-8 and TRBJ1-5; 9 bases match TRBD1. CDR1 is SGHTS and CDR2 is YDEGEE in the germline V gene. V shed 2 bases, J shed 1 base, and the junction held 10 bases outside the gene matches. The CDR3 contains 18 residues. CDR3: CASSFNHMGTGSNQPQHF. The CDR3 nucleotides read TGTGCCAGCAGCTTCAACCACATGGGGACAGGGAGCAATCAGCCCCAGCATTTT.

The table lists this clone with a few counts. The chain's CDR3 is CASSQEGGGDFTNEKLFF. The CDR3 DNA reads as TGTGCCAGCAGCCAAGAGGGTGGAGGGGATTTTACTAATGAAAAACTGTTTTTT. The chain carries TRBV4-2 and TRBJ1-4, with D perhaps matching TRBD1 (5 bases). This CDR3 is built from 18 residues. V lost 0 bases and J 2 bases, leaving 16 bases between the germline ends. Germline-derived CDR1 and CDR2 are LGHNA and YNFKEQ.

This chain links TRBV30 with TRBJ2-1; D is perhaps TRBD2 (7 bases). Germline lookup yields CDR1 GTSNPN and CDR2 SVGIG (reference sequence). Trimming removed 8 bases at V and 2 bases at J, with 22 bases between. CDR3 length: 16 amino acids. For the CDR3, the DNA is TGTGCCGGGGGGTCCCGCGGGGGCCTTACCTACAATGAGCAGTTCTTC. Protein: CAGGSRGGLTYNEQFF.

The J gene is TRBJ2-1, the V gene TRBV5-1, with 8 bases fitting TRBD1. Germline CDR1 reads SGHRS; CDR2 reads YFSETQ. The V segment lost 4 bases and the J segment 7 bases; nucleotides outside the gene matches: 7. The CDR3 spans 14 residues. The CDR3 protein is CASSPQGVGNEQFF. CDR3 nucleotide sequence: TGCGCCAGCAGCCCACAGGGGGTCGGTAATGAGCAGTTCTTC.

This rearrangement joins TRBV7-9 to TRBJ1-6; D unresolved. The CDR3 has 15 amino acids. V was pared by 1 base and J by 8 bases, with 12 bases between. Germline V gene sequence: CDR1 SEHNR, CDR2 FQNEAQ (reference sequence). CDR3 residues: CASSLEAADYSPLHF. The CDR3 DNA follows: TGTGCCAGCAGCTTAGAGGCGGCGGATTATTCACCCCTCCACTTT.

The chain employs TRBV28 and TRBJ1-5; no definite D call. Between the trimmed V and J ends, which lost 3 bases and 0 bases, there was a span of 6 bases. The CDR3 is 14 residues long. Germline CDR1 is MDHEN and CDR2 is SYDVKM. Here the CDR3 reads CASSFGGSNQPQHF. In DNA, the CDR3 is TGTGCCAGCAGTTTTGGCGGTAGCAATCAGCCCCAGCATTTT.

The V call is TRBV2, the J call TRBJ1-5, with D possibly TRBD1 on 5 matching bases. The V and J ends lost 1 base and 4 bases respectively, with 8 bases between them. CDR3 length equals 14 residues. CDR1 and CDR2 from the germline V gene are SNHLY and FYNNEI. For the CDR3, the DNA is TGTGCCAGCAGTGAAGAGGGGTCAAATCAGCCCCAGCATTTT. Amino acids: CASSEEGSNQPQHF.

This clone was seen just once. The chain has TRBV7-9 and TRBJ2-1; weak D call: TRBD1 (6 bases). The CDR3 length is 15 residues. V was trimmed by 1 base and J by 7 bases, leaving 14 bases between them. Germline assignment: CDR1 SEHNR and CDR2 FQNEAQ (reference sequence). The CDR3: CASSLETGTKNEQFF. The CDR3 DNA reads TGTGCCAGCAGCTTAGAAACCGGGACAAAAAATGAGCAGTTCTTC.

The J gene is TRBJ2-2, the V gene TRBV27, with TRBD2 matching 7 bases. This CDR3 has 16 amino acids. V shed 6 bases, J shed 1 base, and the junction held 8 bases outside the gene matches. Germline lookup yields CDR1 MNHEY and CDR2 SMNVEV (reference sequence). CDR3 coding DNA: TGTGCCAGCAGGATCGGGGCTAGCGGGAACACCGGGGAGCTGTTTTTT. Its translation is CASRIGASGNTGELFF.

The gene calls are TRBV19 and TRBJ1-5; D is perhaps TRBD1 (5 bases). Germline V gene data show CDR1 as LNHDA and CDR2 as SQIVND (reference sequence). Trimming removed 6 bases at V and 1 base at J, with 13 bases between. This CDR3 is built from 15 residues. The DNA of the CDR3 is TGTGCCAGTAGATCCCGGGGGAGCAGCAATCAGCCCCAGCATTTT. The encoded protein is CASRSRGSSNQPQHF.

The chain recombines TRBV2 with TRBJ2-5; 11 bases are shared with TRBD2. Germline values: CDR1 SNHLY, CDR2 FYNNEI. The V gene end was trimmed by 6 bases and the J gene end by 2 bases; junction bases not matched to a gene: 5. This CDR3 has 15 residues. The CDR3 DNA follows: TGTGCCAGCAGAGGGACTAGCGGTGCACAAGAGACCCAGTACTTC. The encoded protein is CASRGTSGAQETQYF.

The chain joins TRBV28 to TRBJ1-6; no clear D. V was pared by 6 bases and J by 0 bases, with 9 bases between. The V gene's germline CDR1 is MDHEN and CDR2 SYDVKM. The CDR3 extends over 15 amino acids. Written as DNA, the CDR3 is TGTGCCAGCAGCCGGGGTCTCTCCTATAATTCACCCCTCCACTTT. Protein product: CASSRGLSYNSPLHF.